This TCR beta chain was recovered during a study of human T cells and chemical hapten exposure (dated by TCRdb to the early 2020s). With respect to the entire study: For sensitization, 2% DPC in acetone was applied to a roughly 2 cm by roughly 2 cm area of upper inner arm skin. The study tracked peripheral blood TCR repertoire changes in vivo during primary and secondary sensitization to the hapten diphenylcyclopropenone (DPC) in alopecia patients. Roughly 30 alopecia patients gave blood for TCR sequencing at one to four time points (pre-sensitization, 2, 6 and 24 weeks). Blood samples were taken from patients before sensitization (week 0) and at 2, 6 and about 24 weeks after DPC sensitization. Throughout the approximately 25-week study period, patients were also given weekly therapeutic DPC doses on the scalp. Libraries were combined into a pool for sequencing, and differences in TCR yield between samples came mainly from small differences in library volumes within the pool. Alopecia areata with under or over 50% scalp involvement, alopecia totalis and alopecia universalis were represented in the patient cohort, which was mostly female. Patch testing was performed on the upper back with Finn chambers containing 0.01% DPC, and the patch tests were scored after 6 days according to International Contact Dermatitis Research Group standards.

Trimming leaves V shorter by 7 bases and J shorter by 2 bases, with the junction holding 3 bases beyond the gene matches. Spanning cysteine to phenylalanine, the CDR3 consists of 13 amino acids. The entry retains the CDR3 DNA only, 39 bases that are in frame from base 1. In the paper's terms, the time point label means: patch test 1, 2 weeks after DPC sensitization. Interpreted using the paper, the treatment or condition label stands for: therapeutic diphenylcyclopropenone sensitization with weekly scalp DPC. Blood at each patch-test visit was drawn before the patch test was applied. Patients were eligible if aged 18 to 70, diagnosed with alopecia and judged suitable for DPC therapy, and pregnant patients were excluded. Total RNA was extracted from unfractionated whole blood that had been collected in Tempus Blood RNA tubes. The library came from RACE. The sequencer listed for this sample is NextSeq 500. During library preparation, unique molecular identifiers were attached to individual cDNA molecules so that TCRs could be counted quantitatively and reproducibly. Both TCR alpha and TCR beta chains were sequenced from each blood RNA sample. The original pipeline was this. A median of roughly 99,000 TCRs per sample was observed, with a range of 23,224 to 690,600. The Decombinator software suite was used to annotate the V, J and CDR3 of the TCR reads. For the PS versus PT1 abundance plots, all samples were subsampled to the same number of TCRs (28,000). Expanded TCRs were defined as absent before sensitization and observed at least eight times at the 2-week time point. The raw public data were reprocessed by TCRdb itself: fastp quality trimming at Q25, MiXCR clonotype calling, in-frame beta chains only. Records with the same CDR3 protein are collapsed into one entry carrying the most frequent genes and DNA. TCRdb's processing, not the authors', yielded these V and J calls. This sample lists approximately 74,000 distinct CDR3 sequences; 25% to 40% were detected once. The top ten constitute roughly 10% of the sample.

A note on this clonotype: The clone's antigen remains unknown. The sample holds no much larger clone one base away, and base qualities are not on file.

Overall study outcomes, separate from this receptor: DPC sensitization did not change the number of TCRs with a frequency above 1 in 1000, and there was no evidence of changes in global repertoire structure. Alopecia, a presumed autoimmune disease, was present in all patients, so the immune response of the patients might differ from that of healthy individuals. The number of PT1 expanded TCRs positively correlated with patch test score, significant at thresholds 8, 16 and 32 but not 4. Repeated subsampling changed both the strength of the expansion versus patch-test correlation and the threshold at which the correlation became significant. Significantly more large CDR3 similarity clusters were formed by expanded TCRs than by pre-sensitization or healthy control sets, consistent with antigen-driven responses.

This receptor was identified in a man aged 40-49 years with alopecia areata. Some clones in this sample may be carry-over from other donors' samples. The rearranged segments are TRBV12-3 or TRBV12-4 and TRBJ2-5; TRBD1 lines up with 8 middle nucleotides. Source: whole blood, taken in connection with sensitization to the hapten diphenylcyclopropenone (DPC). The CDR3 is CASNRDRQETQYF. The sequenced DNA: TGTGCCAGCAACCGGGACAGGCAAGAGACCCAGTACTTC.